This T cell receptor beta chain was sequenced in a study of regulatory T cells in long-lasting Graves disease. Whole-study findings and limits: Accuracy may have been reduced by the small sample size.

Germline CDR1 reads MNHEY; CDR2 reads SVGEGT. This CDR3 contains 12 residues. The ends were cut back, 10 bases at V and 3 bases at J, with 13 bases in the middle. Construction of TCR beta libraries relied on iRepertoire HTBI primers and on Arm-PCR targeting CDR3 regions. MiXCR was run by TCRdb on the multiplex PCR reads, yielding one entry per CDR3 protein. The table has 400,000 to 500,000 distinct CDR3 sequences, roughly 15% seen once. Time point meaning: newly diagnosed GD, antithyroid drugs for less than 3 months. From PBMCs, RNA was extracted and then used to make the TCR library. As regards this clonotype: As yet, its antigen is unknown.

The sample also formed part of further work on T cells in Graves' hyperthyroidism and ophthalmopathy. That study adds: An absence of ophthalmopathy progression within 18 months meant stable Graves' hyperthyroidism. The hyperthyroidism patients had all been newly diagnosed, and their disease duration was under 2 months. Their ages ranged from 18 to 65 years.

The TCR was taken from a woman in her 30s with Graves disease. V is TRBV6-2 or TRBV6-3 and J is TRBJ2-7, with D perhaps matching TRBD1 (6 bases). The sample consisted of peripheral blood mononuclear cells (PBMCs), taken at new diagnosis, from a patient treated with antithyroid drugs. The CDR3 DNA sequence: TGTGCCACCTTACGGACAGACTACGAGCAGTACTTC. This gives the protein CATLRTDYEQYF.